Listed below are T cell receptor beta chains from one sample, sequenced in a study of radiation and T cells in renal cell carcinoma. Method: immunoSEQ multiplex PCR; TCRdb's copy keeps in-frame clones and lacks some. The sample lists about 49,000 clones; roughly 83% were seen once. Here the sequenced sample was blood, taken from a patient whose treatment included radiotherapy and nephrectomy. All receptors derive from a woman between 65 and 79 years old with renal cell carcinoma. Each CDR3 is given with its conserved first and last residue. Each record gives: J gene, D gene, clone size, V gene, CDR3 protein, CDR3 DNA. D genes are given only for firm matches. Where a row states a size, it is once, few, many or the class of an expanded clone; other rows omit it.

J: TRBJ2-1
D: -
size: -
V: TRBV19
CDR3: CASSIETTFPSYNEQFF
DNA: TGTGCCAGTAGTATAGAGACTACATTTCCCTCCTACAATGAGCAGTTCTTC

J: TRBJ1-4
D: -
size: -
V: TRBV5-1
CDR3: CASSLGTTNEKLFF
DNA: TGCGCCAGCAGCTTGGGCACAACTAATGAAAAACTGTTTTTT

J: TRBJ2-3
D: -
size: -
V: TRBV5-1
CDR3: CASSLVGTSTDTQYF
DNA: TGCGCCAGCAGCTTGGTGGGCACTAGCACAGATACGCAGTATTTT

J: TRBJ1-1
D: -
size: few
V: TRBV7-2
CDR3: CASNAGLGTEAFF
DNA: TGTGCCAGTAATGCGGGTCTGGGCACTGAAGCTTTCTTT

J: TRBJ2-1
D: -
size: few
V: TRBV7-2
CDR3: CASSLGPGSYNEQFF
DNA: TGTGCCAGCAGCTTAGGGCCTGGATCCTACAATGAGCAGTTCTTC

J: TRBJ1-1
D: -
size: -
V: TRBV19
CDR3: CASQGRTNTEAFF
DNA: TGTGCCAGCCAGGGAAGGACGAACACTGAAGCTTTCTTT

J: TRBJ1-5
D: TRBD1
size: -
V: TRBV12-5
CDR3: CASGTGGNQPQHF
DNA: TGTGCTAGTGGGACAGGGGGCAATCAGCCCCAGCATTTT

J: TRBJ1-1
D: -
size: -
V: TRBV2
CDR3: CASRGGLGGFNTEAFF
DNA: TGTGCCAGCAGAGGGGGATTGGGGGGCTTCAACACTGAAGCTTTCTTT

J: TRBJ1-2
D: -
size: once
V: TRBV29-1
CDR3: CSGGAANNYGYTF
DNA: TGCAGCGGGGGGGCAGCGAACAACTATGGCTACACCTTC

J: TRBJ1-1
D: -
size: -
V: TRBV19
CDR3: CASSITLSEGTEAFF
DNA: TGTGCCAGTAGCATAACATTGAGCGAGGGTACTGAAGCTTTCTTT

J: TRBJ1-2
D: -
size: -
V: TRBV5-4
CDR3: CASSLDRKEGYTF
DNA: TGTGCCAGCAGCTTGGACCGGAAGGAGGGCTACACCTTC

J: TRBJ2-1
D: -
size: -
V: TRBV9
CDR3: CASSVALAGVVNEQFF
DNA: TGTGCCAGCAGCGTAGCTTTGGCAGGGGTGGTCAATGAGCAGTTCTTC

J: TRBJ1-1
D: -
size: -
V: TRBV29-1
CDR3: CSVDNPRNTEAFF
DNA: TGCAGCGTCGATAATCCTAGGAACACTGAAGCTTTCTTT

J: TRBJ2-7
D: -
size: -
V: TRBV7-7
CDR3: CASSPRAYEQYF
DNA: TGTGCCAGCAGCCCACGGGCTTACGAGCAGTACTTC

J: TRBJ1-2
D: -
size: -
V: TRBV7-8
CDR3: CASSLSGPRGGGYTF
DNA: TGTGCCAGCAGCTTATCCGGGCCGAGAGGGGGAGGCTACACCTTC

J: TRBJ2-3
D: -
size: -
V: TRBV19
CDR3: CASSTAVPDTQYF
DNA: TGTGCCAGTAGTACAGCGGTACCAGATACGCAGTATTTT

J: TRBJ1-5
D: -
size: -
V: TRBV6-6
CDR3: CASSSFSRSTNQPQHF
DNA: TGTGCCAGCAGTTCCTTCTCCAGGAGTACCAATCAGCCCCAGCATTTT

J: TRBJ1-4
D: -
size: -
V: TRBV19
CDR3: CASSIGLKKLFF
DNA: TGTGCCAGTAGTATCGGCCTGAAAAAACTGTTTTTT

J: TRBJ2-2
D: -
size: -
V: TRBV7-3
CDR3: CASARGGDTGELFF
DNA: TGTGCCAGCGCCCGGGGTGGCGACACCGGGGAGCTGTTTTTT

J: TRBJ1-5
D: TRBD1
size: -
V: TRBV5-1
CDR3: CASSQTTGGNQPQHF
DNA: TGCGCCAGCAGCCAAACGACAGGGGGCAATCAGCCCCAGCATTTT

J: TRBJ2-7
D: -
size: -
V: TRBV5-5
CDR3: CASSLGHSYEQYF
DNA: TGTGCCAGCAGCCTGGGACATTCCTACGAGCAGTACTTC

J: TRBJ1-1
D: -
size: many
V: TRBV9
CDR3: CASSVDPVTNTEAFF
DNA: TGTGCCAGCAGCGTAGATCCGGTGACGAACACTGAAGCTTTCTTT

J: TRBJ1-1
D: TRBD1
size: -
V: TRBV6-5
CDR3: CASSRQGSPEAFF
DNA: TGTGCCAGCAGTCGACAGGGGTCCCCTGAAGCTTTCTTT

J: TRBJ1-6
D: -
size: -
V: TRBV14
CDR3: CASSQTGFNSPLHF
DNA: TGTGCCAGCAGCCAGACGGGATTTAATTCACCCCTCCACTTT

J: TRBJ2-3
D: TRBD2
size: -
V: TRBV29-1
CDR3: CSGTSAVGDTQYF
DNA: TGCAGCGGCACTAGCGCTGTAGGGGATACGCAGTATTTT

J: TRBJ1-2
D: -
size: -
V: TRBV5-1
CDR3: CASSPQGNYGYTF
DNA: TGCGCCAGCAGTCCACAGGGAAACTATGGCTACACCTTC

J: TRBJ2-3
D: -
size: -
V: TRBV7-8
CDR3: CASSLVADTQYF
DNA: TGTGCCAGCAGCTTAGTTGCAGATACGCAGTATTTT

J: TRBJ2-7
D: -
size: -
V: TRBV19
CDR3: CASSIEFQGIYEQYF
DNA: TGTGCCAGTAGTATCGAGTTTCAGGGGATCTACGAGCAGTACTTC

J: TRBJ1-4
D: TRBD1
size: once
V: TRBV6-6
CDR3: CASSYSGQGNEKLFF
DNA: TGTGCCAGCAGTTACTCGGGACAGGGGAATGAAAAACTGTTTTTT

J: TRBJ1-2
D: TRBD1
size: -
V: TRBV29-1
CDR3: CSVAPWTGNGYTF
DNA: TGCAGCGTCGCGCCATGGACAGGGAATGGCTACACCTTC

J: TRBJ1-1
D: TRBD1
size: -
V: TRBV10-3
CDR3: CAISGGQGFTEAFF
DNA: TGTGCCATCAGTGGGGGACAGGGCTTCACTGAAGCTTTCTTT

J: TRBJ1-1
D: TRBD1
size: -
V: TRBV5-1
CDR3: CASSFTGQGGAEAFF
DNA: TGCGCCAGCAGCTTCACGGGACAGGGTGGCGCTGAAGCTTTCTTT

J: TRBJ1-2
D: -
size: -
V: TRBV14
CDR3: CASSQDRAGAVYTF
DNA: TGTGCCAGCAGCCAAGATCGAGCAGGGGCAGTTTACACCTTC

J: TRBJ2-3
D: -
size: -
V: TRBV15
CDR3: CATSRDQGNTQYF
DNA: TGTGCCACCAGCAGAGATCAAGGGAATACGCAGTATTTT

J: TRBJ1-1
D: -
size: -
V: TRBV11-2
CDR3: CASSHNTGLGAEAFF
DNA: TGTGCCAGCAGCCACAATACAGGGTTGGGCGCTGAAGCTTTCTTT

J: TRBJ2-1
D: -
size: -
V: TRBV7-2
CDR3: CASSPRNNNEQFF
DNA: TGTGCCAGCAGCCCCAGGAACAACAATGAGCAGTTCTTC

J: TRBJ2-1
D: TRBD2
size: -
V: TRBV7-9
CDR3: CASSLGLGLNEQFF
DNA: TGTGCCAGCAGCCTGGGACTAGGCCTGAATGAGCAGTTCTTC

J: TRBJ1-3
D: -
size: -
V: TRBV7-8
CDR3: CASSPYLGFGNTIYF
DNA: TGTGCCAGCAGCCCCTATCTGGGCTTTGGAAACACCATATATTTT

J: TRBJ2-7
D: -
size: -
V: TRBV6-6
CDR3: CASSYRGESYEQYF
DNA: TGTGCCAGCAGTTACAGGGGCGAATCCTACGAGCAGTACTTC

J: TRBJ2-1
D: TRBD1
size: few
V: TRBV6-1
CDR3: CASSEQDRVKQFF
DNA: TGTGCCAGCAGTGAACAGGACAGGGTAAAGCAGTTCTTC

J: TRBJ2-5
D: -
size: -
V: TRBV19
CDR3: CASSGMDLETQYF
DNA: TGTGCCAGTAGTGGGATGGACTTGGAGACCCAGTACTTC

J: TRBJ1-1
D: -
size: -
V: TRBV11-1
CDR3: CASSLAGANTEAFF
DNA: TGTGCCAGCAGCTTAGCGGGGGCGAACACTGAAGCTTTCTTT

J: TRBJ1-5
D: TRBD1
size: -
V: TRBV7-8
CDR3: CASSLEGTGPNQPQHF
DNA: TGTGCCAGCAGCTTAGAAGGGACAGGACCTAATCAGCCCCAGCATTTT

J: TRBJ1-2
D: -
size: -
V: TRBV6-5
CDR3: CASSSAGDGYTF
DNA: TGTGCCAGCAGTTCGGCAGGGGATGGCTACACCTTC

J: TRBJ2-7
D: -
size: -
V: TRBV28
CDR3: CASKGLSGYSYEQYF
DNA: TGTGCCAGCAAGGGTTTAAGCGGATACTCCTACGAGCAGTACTTC

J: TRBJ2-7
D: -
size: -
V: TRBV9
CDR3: CASSPPGGSYEQYF
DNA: TGTGCCAGCAGCCCCCCCGGAGGGTCCTACGAGCAGTACTTC